The 20 T cell receptor beta chains presented below share a single source sample, sequenced in a study of T cells in Graves' hyperthyroidism and ophthalmopathy. RNA transcripts were the template for amplifying TCR beta CDR3 regions. First-round RT-PCR with HTBI primers amplified the TCR CDR3 region. MiXCR, applied by TCRdb to the multiplex PCR reads, yields one record per CDR3 protein. The sample contains around 600,000 distinct CDR3 sequences, around 14% of which appear only once. Sequenced material: blood. The receptors derive from a woman between 18 and 29 years old with Graves' ophthalmopathy.

This clonotype appeared many times. This chain links TRBV7-8 with TRBJ2-7, with D tentatively TRBD2 (6 bases). Germline V gene data show CDR1 as SGHVS and CDR2 as FQNEAQ. Between the trimmed V and J ends, which lost 1 base and 4 bases, there was a span of 11 bases. The CDR3 contains 14 residues. Written as DNA, the CDR3 is TGTGCCAGCAGCTTAGGCCAACTAGCTTACGAGCAGTACTTC. Protein sequence: CASSLGQLAYEQYF.

V usage is TRBV20-1 and J usage is TRBJ2-1; 12 bases map to TRBD2. With V trimmed by 6 bases and J by 0 bases, 3 bases remained unmatched. Per germline, CDR1 DFQATT and CDR2 SNEGSKA (reference sequence). This CDR3 spans 15 amino acids. The CDR3 DNA reads as TGCAGTGCAATGACTAGCGGGAGCTCCTACAATGAGCAGTTCTTC. This gives the protein CSAMTSGSSYNEQFF.

Ten or more counts support this clonotype. The chain joins TRBV7-2 to TRBJ1-5; D is possibly TRBD1 (5 bases). Germline V lookup: CDR1 SGHTA, CDR2 FQGNSA. V was shortened by 1 base and J by 8 bases, with 12 bases between the two germline ends. CDR3 length equals 14 residues. CDR3 nucleotides: TGTGCCAGCAGCTTAGGGACAATTGGAAAGCCCCAGCATTTT. It codes for CASSLGTIGKPQHF.

Here the CDR3 DNA reads TGCGCCAGCAGCCAAGTGGGGGGCCCGCTGAGCAATCAGCCCCAGCATTTT. Translation: CASSQVGGPLSNQPQHF. The rearrangement uses TRBV4-1 and TRBJ1-5; possible D gene TRBD1, 6 bases. V shed 1 base and J shed 1 base, with 14 bases lying between them. The CDR3 loop spans 17 amino acids. Germline V gives CDR1 MGHRA, CDR2 YSYEKL.

This clonotype was observed a few times. The chain carries TRBV5-8 and TRBJ2-7; 8 nucleotides line up with TRBD2. The V segment lost 3 bases and the J segment 3 bases; nucleotides outside the gene matches: 14. The CDR3 covers 17 residues. Germline loops: CDR1 SGHTS, CDR2 YDEGEE. CDR3 region: CASSSLHSGERGYEQYF. For the CDR3, the DNA is TGTGCCAGCAGCTCCCTCCATAGCGGGGAGAGGGGCTACGAGCAGTACTTC.

This clonotype was counted ten times or more. The DNA of the CDR3 is TGTGCCAGCAAACCCGTTGGCAGGGGGCGAAACACCATATATTTT. It yields the protein CASKPVGRGRNTIYF. The J gene is TRBJ1-3, the V gene TRBV27; TRBD1 agrees at 8 bases. CDR3 size: 15 residues. Germline CDR1 and CDR2: MNHEY and SMNVEV (reference sequence). With 7 bases clipped from V and 5 bases from J, the junction kept 10 bases outside the gene matches.

This clonotype was observed a few times. The rearrangement links TRBV9 to TRBJ2-1; 11 nucleotides agree with TRBD2. The CDR3 is 16 residues long. V was clipped by 3 bases and J by 6 bases; unmatched bases: 8. Germline-derived CDR1 and CDR2 are SGDLS and YYNGEE. The CDR3 protein is CASSGTSGRVFNEQFF. DNA for the CDR3: TGTGCCAGCAGCGGAACTAGCGGGAGAGTTTTCAATGAGCAGTTCTTC. Full variable domain (remainder filled in from reference TRBV9 and TRBJ2-1): DSGVTQTPKHLITATGQRVTLRCSPRSGDLSVYWYQQSLDQGLQFLIQYYNGEERAKGNILERFSAQQFPDLHSELNLSSLELGDSALYFCASSGTSGRVFNEQFFGPGTRLTVL.

The rearrangement uses TRBV2 and TRBJ2-5, with 10 bases fitting TRBD2. The better agreement between TRBJ2-1 and the DNA end casts doubt on the J call. The length of the CDR3 is 17 residues. Germline loops: CDR1 SNHLY, CDR2 FYNNEI. CDR3 region: CASRERLAGVDQETQFF. CDR3 DNA: TGTGCCAGCAGGGAGAGACTAGCGGGTGTAGACCAAGAGACCCAGTTCTTC.

This clonotype has a count of ten or more. The chain links TRBV28 to TRBJ2-7, with 13 positions matching TRBD2. Trimming at V came to 6 bases and at J to 6 bases, leaving 5 bases not matched to a gene. This CDR3 is 14 amino acids long. The germline V gene encodes CDR1 MDHEN and CDR2 SYDVKM. CDR3 in DNA: TGTGCCAGCAGAAGACGACTAGCGGGAGGCGAGCAGTACTTC. Translation gives CASRRRLAGGEQYF.

This clonotype was counted ten times or more. The rearrangement links TRBV28 to TRBJ2-1; 8 nucleotides agree with TRBD2. CDR1 and CDR2 from the germline V gene are MDHEN and SYDVKM. The CDR3 runs 15 residues. The CDR3 spells CASGEAADSYNEQFF. In DNA form, the CDR3 reads TGTGCTAGCGGGGAAGCGGCCGACTCCTACAATGAGCAGTTCTTC.

This clonotype was seen more than once but under ten times. The chain joins TRBV28 to TRBJ2-3, with D possibly TRBD2 on 6 matching bases. Trimming took 4 bases from V and 0 from J, leaving 8 bases between them. CDR1 and CDR2 from the germline V gene are MDHEN and SYDVKM. The CDR3 runs to 14 residues. The CDR3 DNA reads TGTGCCAGCAGTTCGGGGGAAAGCACAGATACGCAGTATTTT. Translating it yields CASSSGESTDTQYF.

The sample holds one count of this clonotype. One end of the junction varies from germline; a read error may be responsible. The CDR3 DNA follows: TGCGCCAGCAGCCAAGCGAGGGGGCTGAACACTGAAGCTCTCTTT. Its protein product is CASSQARGLNTEALF. The chain has TRBV4-1 and TRBJ1-1; 7 nucleotides agree with TRBD1. The germline gives CDR1 MGHRA, CDR2 YSYEKL. The CDR3 has 15 amino acids.

This clonotype came up many times. This sequence joins TRBV7-2 and TRBJ2-5; weak D call: TRBD2 (7 bases). Per the germline V gene, CDR1 is SGHTA and CDR2 is FQGNSA. The CDR3 extends over 14 amino acids. The V end was cut by 2 bases, the J end by 5 bases, with 12 bases between. Here the CDR3 reads CASSLTGGWETQYF. CDR3 sequence (DNA): TGTGCCAGCAGCTTAACGGGGGGCTGGGAGACCCAGTACTTC.

In this sample, this clonotype turned up many times. The chain is built from TRBV18 and TRBJ2-3; D not certain. With 5 bases removed from V and 5 bases from J, the gap between germline ends came to 11 bases. Germline CDR1 KGHSH, CDR2 LQKENI. The CDR3 is 13 residues long. Here the CDR3 DNA reads TGTGCCAGCTCATACACTCGAGGAGATACGCAGTATTTT. It yields the protein CASSYTRGDTQYF.

Ten or more counts support this clonotype. The chain carries TRBV12-3 or TRBV12-4 and TRBJ1-6; D not resolved. V lost 5 bases and J 3 bases, leaving 11 bases between the germline ends. The CDR3 totals 15 residues. The CDR3 region has the DNA TGTGCCAGCAGTAAATCGGAGGGCTATAATTCACCCCTCCACTTT. Residues: CASSKSEGYNSPLHF.

The chain carries TRBV11-2 and TRBJ2-1; 14 nucleotides match TRBD2. Germline V gene lookup returns CDR1 SGHAT and CDR2 FQNNGV. V was pared by 5 bases and J by 10 bases, with 10 bases of the junction left unmatched. This CDR3 is built from 16 residues. The CDR3 DNA is TGTGCCAGCAGCGTAACGGGACTAGCGGGAGCGGGGGAGCAGTTCTTC. Its translation is CASSVTGLAGAGEQFF.

Comment on this clonotype: Because the CDR3 is missing its conserved closing phenylalanine or tryptophan, this is likely a read error. The chain joins TRBV6-1 to TRBJ1-1, with D tentatively TRBD1 (6 bases). This CDR3 is 13 amino acids long. Trimming stripped 9 bases from V and 0 bases from J, with 11 bases between. Per germline, CDR1 MNHNS and CDR2 SASEGT. The CDR3 loop is CASSGTLNTEAFL. In nucleotides, the CDR3 is TGTGCCAGTTCCGGGACACTGAACACTGAAGCTTTCCTT.

In its sample, this clonotype was seen many times. V gene TRBV27 combines with J gene TRBJ1-2; D ambiguous. The CDR3 extends over 16 amino acids. The V end lost 0 bases, the J end lost 8 bases, and 19 bases lay between the germline ends. Per the germline V gene, CDR1 is MNHEY and CDR2 is SMNVEV (reference sequence). The chain's CDR3 is CASSLSYPSRSAGYTF. CDR3 nucleotides: TGTGCCAGCAGTTTATCCTACCCCAGTCGATCAGCCGGCTACACCTTC.

This clonotype was recorded at least ten times. The chain has TRBV12-3 or TRBV12-4 and TRBJ2-3, with D possibly matching TRBD1 (5 bases). Trimming pared 5 bases from V and 4 bases from J, leaving 7 bases between. The CDR3 has 12 residues. CDR3 loop: CASSIQADTQYF. The CDR3 region has the DNA TGTGCCAGCAGTATACAGGCAGATACGCAGTATTTT.

This chain uses TRBV4-3 with TRBJ2-2, with D unresolved. The CDR3 is 17 residues long. The germline V and J ends were trimmed by 2 bases and 3 bases, with 16 bases remaining between them. Germline lookup yields CDR1 LGHNA and CDR2 YSLEER. CDR3 region: CASSQRPFPGDTGELFF. The CDR3 DNA is TGCGCCAGCAGCCAACGCCCCTTTCCGGGCGACACCGGGGAGCTGTTTTTT.